Below, 14 T cell receptor beta chains from the same sample are listed, as sequenced in a study of T-cell memory formation after mild COVID-19 (dated by TCRdb to the early 2020s). The protocol used for the library was 5' RACE. The sample was run on an Illumina NovaSeq 6000. In TCRdb, the public reads were trimmed at Q25 with fastp and aligned with MiXCR, with productive beta chains retained. Records with the same CDR3 protein are collapsed into one entry carrying the most frequent genes and DNA. Across this sample there are hundreds of thousands of distinct CDR3 sequences, with roughly 18% seen only once. Of the sample, approximately 12% is held by the ten largest clones. The source material was PBMCs or a T cell subset sorted from them (not recorded which). The receptors were sampled from an adult woman who had mild COVID-19 (a few samples of this study predate the infection). The sample titles of this study are shuffled in the database, so cell type and time point are left out; the donor was told from shared clones.

This clonotype has only a few counts. The chain combines TRBV29-1 with TRBJ2-7, with 11 bases aligning to TRBD2. Germline-derived CDR1 and CDR2 are SQVTM and ANQGSEA. J lost 6 bases, V lost 1 base, and 8 bases had no gene match. The CDR3 spans 15 residues. The CDR3: CSVEVAGGQFGEQYF. In DNA form, the CDR3 reads TGCAGCGTTGAAGTAGCGGGAGGGCAGTTCGGCGAGCAGTACTTC.

The chain joins TRBV7-2 to TRBJ1-2; D remains unclear. CDR1 SGHTA and CDR2 FQGNSA come from the germline V gene. The CDR3 is 11 amino acids. Trimming removed 4 bases at V and 4 bases at J, with 4 bases between. CDR3 nucleotides: TGTGCCAGCAGCTGGCTCTATGGCTACACCTTC. It specifies CASSWLYGYTF. The whole variable domain, filled in from reference TRBV7-2 and TRBJ1-2, reads GAGVSQSPSNKVTEKGKDVELRCDPISGHTALYWYRQSLGQGLEFLIYFQGNSAPDKSGLPSDRFSAERTGGSVSTLTIQRTQQEDSAVYLCASSWLYGYTFGSGTRLTVV.

The gene calls are TRBV20-1 and TRBJ1-2; no firm D call. Germline assignment: CDR1 DFQATT and CDR2 SNEGSKA (reference sequence). The CDR3 runs to 10 residues. The ends were cut back, 4 bases at V and 6 bases at J, with 6 bases in the middle. The CDR3 sequence: CSAKFNGYTF. The CDR3 nucleotides read TGCAGTGCTAAGTTTAATGGCTACACCTTC.

J is TRBJ2-3 and V is TRBV4-1, with 10 bases fitting TRBD2. CDR1 and CDR2 (germline): MGHRA, YSYEKL. Trimming cost V 1 base and J 4 bases; bases outside gene matches: 5. The CDR3 consists of 16 residues. For the CDR3, the DNA is TGCGCCAGCAGCCAAGGGCTAGCGGGAGTAGCAGATACGCAGTATTTT. Translation gives CASSQGLAGVADTQYF.

This clonotype was observed many times. V is TRBV5-1 and J is TRBJ2-7, with 7 bases identical to TRBD1. The CDR3 sequence is 14 residues long. Germline assignment: CDR1 SGHRS and CDR2 YFSETQ. V lost 4 bases and J lost 6; bases outside the gene matches: 10. The CDR3 DNA follows: TGCGCCAGCAGCAGGACAGGAATCTTGGGCGAGCAGTACTTC. This codes for CASSRTGILGEQYF.

This chain joins TRBV27 and TRBJ2-1; 8 bases are a match to TRBD2. The CDR3 extends over 15 amino acids. Looked up from germline, CDR1 is MNHEY and CDR2 is SMNVEV (reference sequence). J lost 10 bases, V lost 5 bases, and 13 bases had no gene match. In DNA, the CDR3 is TGTGCCAGCAGTCCGCTTAGCGGGGACCCTCGGGAGCAGTTCTTC. This codes for CASSPLSGDPREQFF.

CDR3 amino acids: CAWSPGQGAYNEQFF. DNA of the CDR3: TGTGCCTGGAGCCCGGGACAGGGGGCTTACAATGAGCAGTTCTTC. This chain connects TRBV30 to TRBJ2-1, with TRBD1 matching 12 bases. This CDR3 spans 15 amino acids. The J segment lost 4 bases and the V segment lost 3 bases, leaving 4 bases of the junction unmatched. CDR1 and CDR2 from the germline V gene are GTSNPN and SVGIG (reference sequence).

This clonotype was seen only a few times. J is TRBJ1-1 and V is TRBV5-5, with D perhaps TRBD1 (6 bases). Trimming shortened V by 0 bases and J by 3 bases, and 12 bases separated the two germline ends. This CDR3 is built from 15 residues. Germline CDR1 is SGHKS and CDR2 is YYEKEE (reference sequence). This chain's CDR3 is CASSLGRGVDTEAFF. CDR3 DNA sequence: TGTGCCAGCAGCTTGGGGAGGGGGGTGGACACTGAAGCTTTCTTT.

The gene calls are TRBV3-1 and TRBJ1-4; D ambiguous. The V end was cut by 7 bases, the J end by 3 bases, with 12 bases between. The CDR3 contains 14 residues. The germline gives CDR1 LGHDT, CDR2 YNNKEL (reference sequence). CDR3 in DNA: TGTGCCAGCAACAAGGGTGGATCTAATGAAAAACTGTTTTTT. Its translation: CASNKGGSNEKLFF.

This clonotype turned up a few times. The rearrangement joins TRBV5-1 to TRBJ2-7; D may be TRBD2 (5 bases). Trimming took off 0 bases at V and 3 bases at J, with 10 bases between the two ends. The V gene's germline CDR1 is SGHRS and CDR2 YFSETQ. The CDR3 extends over 14 amino acids. The CDR3 bases are TGCGCCAGCAGCTTGGATGGAGGAAACTACGAGCAGTACTTC. Protein: CASSLDGGNYEQYF.

In this sample, this clonotype turned up a few times. The CDR3 is CATSRGRGNEQFF. CDR3 DNA: TGTGCCACCAGCAGAGGTCGGGGCAATGAGCAGTTCTTC. The chain carries TRBV15 and TRBJ2-1, with D tentatively TRBD2 (5 bases). Trimming pared 1 base from V and 6 bases from J, leaving 7 bases between. The CDR3 consists of 13 residues. The V gene's germline CDR1 is LNHNV and CDR2 YYDKDF (reference sequence).

This clonotype was counted a few times. This chain links TRBV5-1 with TRBJ2-1; D is unclear. Trimming took 0 bases from V and 9 from J, leaving 19 bases between them. The germline V gene has CDR1 SGHRS and CDR2 YFSETQ. There are 16 residues in the CDR3. DNA of the CDR3: TGCGCCAGCAGCTTGGCCTCAAACCGTCGCCCGCCTGAGCAGTTCTTC. The encoded protein is CASSLASNRRPPEQFF.

The chain combines TRBV7-6 with TRBJ2-1, with no clear D. Trimming shortened V by 5 bases and J by 4 bases, and 15 bases separated the two germline ends. The CDR3 has 15 amino acids. CDR1 and CDR2 from the germline V gene are SGHVS and FNYEAQ. The CDR3 is CASSPYVLAYNEQFF. The CDR3 DNA is TGTGCCAGCAGCCCTTATGTTCTGGCATACAATGAGCAGTTCTTC. Combining the CDR3 with reference TRBV7-6 and TRBJ2-1 gives the whole variable domain GAGVSQSPRYKVTKRGQDVALRCDPISGHVSLYWYRQALGQGPEFLTYFNYEAQQDKSGLPNDRFSAERPEGSISTLTIQRTEQRDSAMYRCASSPYVLAYNEQFFGPGTRLTVL.

This sequence joins TRBV7-2 and TRBJ2-1; 7 bases are shared with TRBD2. The length of the CDR3 is 16 residues. Germline-derived CDR1 and CDR2 are SGHTA and FQGNSA. Germline trimming cut 4 bases from V and 4 bases from J; bases unmatched to any gene: 10. The CDR3 sequence is CASSYTTSPPYNEQFF. The CDR3 coding sequence is TGTGCCAGCAGCTATACGACTAGCCCCCCTTACAATGAGCAGTTCTTC.